Shown below are 10 T cell receptor beta chains from a single sample sequenced in a study of T cell changes during pregnancy in multiple sclerosis. Profiled with immunoSEQ multiplex PCR; TCRdb holds only in-frame clones, not every one. Of about 68,000 clones detected, about 89% appear once; the ten largest clones hold roughly 0.87%. The specimen comprised peripheral blood, sampled in the second trimester of pregnancy. These receptors all come from a female donor with multiple sclerosis, enrolled in a pregnancy study.

In DNA, the CDR3 is TGTGCCAGCATTGGGGGGGGAAAAAACATTCAGTACTTC. Its protein product is CASIGGGKNIQYF. The V call is TRBV6-5, the J call TRBJ2-4, with 7 bases lining up with TRBD2. The CDR3 extends over 13 amino acids. Per germline, CDR1 MNHEY and CDR2 SVGAGI. The V segment lost 7 bases and the J segment 4 bases; nucleotides outside the gene matches: 4.

DNA of the CDR3: TGTGCCACCAGCGGAGCTGGGACAGGGCGACGAGAGACCCAGTACTTC. This sequence encodes CATSGAGTGRRETQYF. The J gene is TRBJ2-5, the V gene TRBV15; 9 nucleotides agree with TRBD1. Germline V gives CDR1 LNHNV, CDR2 YYDKDF (reference sequence). V was pared by 5 bases and J by 4 bases, with 11 bases of the junction left unmatched. The CDR3 spans 16 residues.

There are a few counts of this clone. The rearrangement joins TRBV4-1 to TRBJ1-1, with TRBD1 identical over 7 bases. Germline lookup yields CDR1 MGHRA and CDR2 YSYEKL. CDR3 length: 14 residues. V lost 3 bases and J lost 0; bases outside the gene matches: 1. The CDR3 spells CASSQGQLNTEAFF. DNA of the CDR3: TGCGCCAGCAGCCAGGGACAGTTGAACACTGAAGCTTTCTTT.

This chain joins TRBV9 and TRBJ2-1; 12 nucleotides match TRBD1. This CDR3 is 15 amino acids long. V lost 2 bases to trimming and J lost 4 bases; unmatched junction nucleotides: 1. CDR1 and CDR2 (germline): SGDLS, YYNGEE. CDR3 sequence (DNA): TGTGCCAGCAGCGTGGGACAGGGGGCTTACAATGAGCAGTTCTTC. Protein sequence: CASSVGQGAYNEQFF.

The V gene is TRBV5-4, the J gene TRBJ1-2, with TRBD1 matching over 9 bases. This CDR3 has 13 residues. In germline, CDR1 is SGHNT, CDR2 YYREEE (reference sequence). V shed 1 base and J 8 bases; nucleotides not matched to a gene: 3. CDR3 residues: CASSLTGGGGYTF. CDR3 bases: TGTGCCAGCAGCTTGACAGGGGGCGGAGGCTACACCTTC.

This chain uses TRBV30 with TRBJ2-7, with 7 bases that match TRBD2. With 0 bases clipped from V and 1 base from J, the junction kept 6 bases outside the gene matches. CDR1 GTSNPN and CDR2 SVGIG come from the germline V gene (reference sequence). CDR3 size: 15 residues. DNA of the CDR3: TGTGCCTGGAGTGTAAGGCTAGCGGCTTCCTACGAGCAGTACTTC. Amino acid sequence: CAWSVRLAASYEQYF.

The chain recombines TRBV25-1 with TRBJ2-7; no reliable D call. CDR3 size: 12 residues. V was cut by 0 bases and J by 4 bases, with 4 bases left in between. The germline CDR1 and CDR2 sequences are MGHDK and SYGVNS. CDR3 sequence: CASSEYQYEQYF. CDR3 bases: TGTGCCAGCAGTGAATATCAGTACGAGCAGTACTTC.

The chain is built from TRBV9 and TRBJ2-7; the D is unclear. CDR3 length equals 11 residues. The V gene's germline CDR1 is SGDLS and CDR2 YYNGEE. V was pared by 4 bases and J by 3 bases, with 5 bases between. The CDR3 DNA sequence: TGTGCCAGCAGCAACAGCTACGAGCAGTACTTC. It translates to CASSNSYEQYF.

The chain uses TRBV9 and TRBJ2-4; 8 bases map to TRBD2. This CDR3 region has 15 residues. Trimming at V came to 6 bases and at J to 0 bases, leaving 5 bases not matched to a gene. Germline-derived CDR1 and CDR2 are SGDLS and YYNGEE. CDR3 DNA: TGTGCCAGCACCCCGGGGGGGCTAGCCAAAAACATTCAGTACTTC. Protein sequence: CASTPGGLAKNIQYF.

The CDR3 nucleotides read TGTGCCAGCAGTTACGGCTCCCACTATGGCTACACCTTC. It yields the protein CASSYGSHYGYTF. V gene TRBV6-5 combines with J gene TRBJ1-2; D not resolved. Germline V lookup: CDR1 MNHEY, CDR2 SVGAGI. The V and J ends lost 2 bases and 3 bases respectively, with 7 bases between them. The CDR3 covers 13 residues.